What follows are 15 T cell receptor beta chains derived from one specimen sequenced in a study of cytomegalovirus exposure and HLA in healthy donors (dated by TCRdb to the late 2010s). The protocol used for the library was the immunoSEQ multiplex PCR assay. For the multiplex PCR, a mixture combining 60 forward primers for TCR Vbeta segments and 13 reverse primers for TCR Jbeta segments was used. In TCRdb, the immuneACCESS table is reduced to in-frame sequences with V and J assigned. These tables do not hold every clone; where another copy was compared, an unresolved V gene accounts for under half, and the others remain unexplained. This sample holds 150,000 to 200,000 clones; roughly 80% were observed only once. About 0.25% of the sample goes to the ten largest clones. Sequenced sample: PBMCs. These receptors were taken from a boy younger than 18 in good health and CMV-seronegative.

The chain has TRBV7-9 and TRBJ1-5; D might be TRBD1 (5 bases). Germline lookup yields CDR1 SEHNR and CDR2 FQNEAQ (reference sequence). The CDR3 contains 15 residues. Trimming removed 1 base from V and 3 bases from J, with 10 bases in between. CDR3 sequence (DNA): TGTGCCAGCAGCTTAGGCGGGGCGTACAATCAGCCCCAGCATTTT. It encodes CASSLGGAYNQPQHF.

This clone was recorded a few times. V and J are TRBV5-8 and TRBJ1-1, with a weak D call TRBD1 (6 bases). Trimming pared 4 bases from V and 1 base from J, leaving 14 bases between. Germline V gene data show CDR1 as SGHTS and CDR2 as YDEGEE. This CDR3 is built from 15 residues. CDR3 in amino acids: CASSTGQRKNTEAFF. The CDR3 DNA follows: TGTGCCAGCAGCACAGGGCAAAGGAAGAACACTGAAGCTTTCTTT.

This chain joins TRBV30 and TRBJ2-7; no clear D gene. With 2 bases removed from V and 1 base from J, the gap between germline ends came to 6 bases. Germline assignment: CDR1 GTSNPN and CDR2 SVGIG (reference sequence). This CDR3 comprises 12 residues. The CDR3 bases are TGTGCCTGGAGTATCAGTTCCTACGAGCAGTACTTC. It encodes CAWSISSYEQYF. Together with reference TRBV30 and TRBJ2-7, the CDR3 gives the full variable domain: SQTIHQWPATLVQPVGSPLSLECTVEGTSNPNLYWYRQAAGRGLQLLFYSVGIGQISSEVPQNLSASRPQDRQFILSSKKLLLSDSGFYLCAWSISSYEQYFGPGTRLTVT.

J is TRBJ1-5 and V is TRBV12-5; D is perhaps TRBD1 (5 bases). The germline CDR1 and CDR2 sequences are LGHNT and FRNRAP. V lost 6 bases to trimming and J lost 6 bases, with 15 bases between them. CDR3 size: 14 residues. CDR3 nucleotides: TGTGCTAGTGGCCCAGCGGGGACCCTTCAGCCCCAGCATTTT. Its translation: CASGPAGTLQPQHF.

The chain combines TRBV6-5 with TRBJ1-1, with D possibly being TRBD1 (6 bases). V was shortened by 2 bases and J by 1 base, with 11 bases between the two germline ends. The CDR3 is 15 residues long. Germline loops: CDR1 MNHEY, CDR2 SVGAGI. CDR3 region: CASSYLRTENTEAFF. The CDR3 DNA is TGTGCCAGCAGTTACCTAAGGACAGAGAACACTGAAGCTTTCTTT.

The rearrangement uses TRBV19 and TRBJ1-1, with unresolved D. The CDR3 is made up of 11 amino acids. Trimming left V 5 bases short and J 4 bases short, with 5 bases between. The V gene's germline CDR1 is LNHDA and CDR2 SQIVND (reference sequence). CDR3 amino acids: CASSQFTEAFF. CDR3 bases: TGTGCCAGTAGTCAATTCACTGAAGCTTTCTTT.

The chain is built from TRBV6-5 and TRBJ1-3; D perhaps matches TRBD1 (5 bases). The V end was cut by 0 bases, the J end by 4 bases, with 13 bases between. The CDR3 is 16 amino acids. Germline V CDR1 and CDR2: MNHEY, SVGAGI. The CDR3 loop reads CASSYSGQRRGNTIYF. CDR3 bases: TGTGCCAGCAGTTACTCGGGGCAGCGTAGAGGAAACACCATATATTTT.

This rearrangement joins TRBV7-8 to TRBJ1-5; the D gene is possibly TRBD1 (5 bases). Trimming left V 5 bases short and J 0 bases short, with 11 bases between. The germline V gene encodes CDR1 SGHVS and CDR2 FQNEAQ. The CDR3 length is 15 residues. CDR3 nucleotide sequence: TGTGCCAGCAGCCTAGACAGTTATAGCAATCAGCCCCAGCATTTT. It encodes CASSLDSYSNQPQHF. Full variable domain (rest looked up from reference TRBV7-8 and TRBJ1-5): GAGVSQSPRYKVAKRGQDVALRCDPISGHVSLFWYQQALGQGPEFLTYFQNEAQLDKSGLPSDRFFAERPEGSVSTLKIQRTQQEDSAVYLCASSLDSYSNQPQHFGDGTRLSIL.

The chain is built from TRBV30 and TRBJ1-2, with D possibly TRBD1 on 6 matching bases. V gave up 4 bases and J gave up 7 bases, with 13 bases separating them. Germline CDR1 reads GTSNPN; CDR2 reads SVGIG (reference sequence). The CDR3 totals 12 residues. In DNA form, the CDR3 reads TGTGCCTGGATAACAGGGATATCTGGCTACACCTTC. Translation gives CAWITGISGYTF.

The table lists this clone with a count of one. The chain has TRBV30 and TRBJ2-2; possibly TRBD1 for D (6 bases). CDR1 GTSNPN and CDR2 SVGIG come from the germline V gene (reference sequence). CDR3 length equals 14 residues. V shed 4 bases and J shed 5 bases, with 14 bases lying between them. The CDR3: CAWTHRGMTGELFF. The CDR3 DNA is TGTGCCTGGACCCATAGGGGGATGACCGGGGAGCTGTTTTTT. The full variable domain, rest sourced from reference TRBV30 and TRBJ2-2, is SQTIHQWPATLVQPVGSPLSLECTVEGTSNPNLYWYRQAAGRGLQLLFYSVGIGQISSEVPQNLSASRPQDRQFILSSKKLLLSDSGFYLCAWTHRGMTGELFFGEGSRLTVL.

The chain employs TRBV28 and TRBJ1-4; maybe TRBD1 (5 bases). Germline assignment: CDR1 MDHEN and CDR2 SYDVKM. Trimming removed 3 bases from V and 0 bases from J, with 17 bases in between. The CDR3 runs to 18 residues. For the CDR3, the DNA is TGTGCCAGCAGTTTGACAGCATCCTTAATTGCAACTAATGAAAAACTGTTTTTT. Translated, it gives CASSLTASLIATNEKLFF.

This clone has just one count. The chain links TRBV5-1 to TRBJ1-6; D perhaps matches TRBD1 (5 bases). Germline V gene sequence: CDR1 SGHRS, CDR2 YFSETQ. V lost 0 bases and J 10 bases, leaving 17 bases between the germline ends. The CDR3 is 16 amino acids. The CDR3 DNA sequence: TGCGCCAGCAGCTTGGACGCAGGGTTATCGATCTCACCCCTCCACTTT. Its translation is CASSLDAGLSISPLHF.

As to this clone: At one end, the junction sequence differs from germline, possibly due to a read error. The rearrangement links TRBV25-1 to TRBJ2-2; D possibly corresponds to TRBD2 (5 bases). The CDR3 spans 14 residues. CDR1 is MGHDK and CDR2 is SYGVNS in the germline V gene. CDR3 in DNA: TGTGCCAGCAGATTAGACACCGGCACCGGGGTGCTGTTTTTT. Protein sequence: CASRLDTGTGVLFF.

The CDR3 DNA follows: TGTGCCACCGATGAGGCCTTACCCCAAGAGACCCAGTACTTC. Protein sequence: CATDEALPQETQYF. This rearrangement joins TRBV2 to TRBJ2-5; D is undetermined. The CDR3 has 14 residues. CDR1 is SNHLY, CDR2 FYNNEI, per germline. Trimming stripped 10 bases from V and 1 base from J, with 16 bases between.

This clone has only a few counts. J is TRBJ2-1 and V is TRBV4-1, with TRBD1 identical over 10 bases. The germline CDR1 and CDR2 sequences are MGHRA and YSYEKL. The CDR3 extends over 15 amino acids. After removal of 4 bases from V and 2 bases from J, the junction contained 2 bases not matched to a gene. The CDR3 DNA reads TGCGCCAGCAGCCCAGGACAGGGGGCCTACAATGAGCAGTTCTTC. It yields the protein CASSPGQGAYNEQFF.